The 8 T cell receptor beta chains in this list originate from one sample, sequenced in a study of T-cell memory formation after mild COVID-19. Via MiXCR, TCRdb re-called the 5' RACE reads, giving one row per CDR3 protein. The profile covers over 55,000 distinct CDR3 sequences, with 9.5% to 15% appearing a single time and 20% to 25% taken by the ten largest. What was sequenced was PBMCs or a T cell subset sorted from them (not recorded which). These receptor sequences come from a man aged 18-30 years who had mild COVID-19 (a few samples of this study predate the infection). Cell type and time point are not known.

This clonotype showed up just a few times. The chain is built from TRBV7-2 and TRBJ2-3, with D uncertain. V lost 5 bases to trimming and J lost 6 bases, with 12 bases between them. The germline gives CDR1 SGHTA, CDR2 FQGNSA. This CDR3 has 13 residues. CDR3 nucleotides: TGTGCCAGCAGCCCGAACCAACGGGATACGCAGTATTTT. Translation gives CASSPNQRDTQYF.

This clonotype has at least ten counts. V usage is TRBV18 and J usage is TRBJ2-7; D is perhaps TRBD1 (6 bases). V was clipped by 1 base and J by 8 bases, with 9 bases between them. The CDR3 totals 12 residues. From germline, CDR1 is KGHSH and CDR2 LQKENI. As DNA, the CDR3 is TGTGCCAGCTCACCACAGGACAGTAAGCAGTACTTC. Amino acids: CASSPQDSKQYF.

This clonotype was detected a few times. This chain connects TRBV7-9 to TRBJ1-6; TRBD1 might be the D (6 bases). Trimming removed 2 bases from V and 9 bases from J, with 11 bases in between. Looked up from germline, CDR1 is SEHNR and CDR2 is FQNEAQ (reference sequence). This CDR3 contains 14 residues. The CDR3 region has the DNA TGTGCCAGCAGCTTACAGGGGAATACTTCACCCCTCCACTTT. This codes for CASSLQGNTSPLHF.

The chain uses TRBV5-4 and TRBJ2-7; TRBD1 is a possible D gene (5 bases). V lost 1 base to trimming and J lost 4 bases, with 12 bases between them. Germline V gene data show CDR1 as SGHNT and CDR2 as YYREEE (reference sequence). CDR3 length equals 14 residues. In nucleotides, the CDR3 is TGTGCCAGCAGCTTGTGGGGCAAGGGGTACGAGCAGTACGTC. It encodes CASSLWGKGYEQYV.

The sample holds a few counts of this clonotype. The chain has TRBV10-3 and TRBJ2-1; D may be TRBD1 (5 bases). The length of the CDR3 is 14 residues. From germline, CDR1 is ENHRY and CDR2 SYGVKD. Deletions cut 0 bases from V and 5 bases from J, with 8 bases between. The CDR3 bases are TGTGCCATCAGTGAGTCGACAGCAGACAATGAGCAGTTCTTC. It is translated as CAISESTADNEQFF.

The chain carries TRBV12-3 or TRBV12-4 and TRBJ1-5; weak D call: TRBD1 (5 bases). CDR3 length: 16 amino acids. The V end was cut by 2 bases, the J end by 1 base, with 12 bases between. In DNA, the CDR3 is TGTGCCAGCAGTTTAAGAGGGGCAGTCAGCAATCAGCCCCAGCATTTT. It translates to CASSLRGAVSNQPQHF.

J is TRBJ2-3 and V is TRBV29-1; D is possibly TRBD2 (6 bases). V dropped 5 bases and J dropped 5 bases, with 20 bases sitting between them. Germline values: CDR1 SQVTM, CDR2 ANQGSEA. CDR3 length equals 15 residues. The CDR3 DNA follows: TGCAGCGTTCCGTCGAGGAGGGGAGGCGGAGATACGCAGTATTTT. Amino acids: CSVPSRRGGGDTQYF.

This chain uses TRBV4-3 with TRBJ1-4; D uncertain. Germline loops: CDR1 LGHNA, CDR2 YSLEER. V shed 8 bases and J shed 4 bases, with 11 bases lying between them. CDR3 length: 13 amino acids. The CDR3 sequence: CASARLINEKLFF. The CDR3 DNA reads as TGCGCCAGCGCGAGGCTGATTAATGAAAAACTGTTTTTT.